The 25 T cell receptor beta chains below come from one sample, sequenced in a study of type 1 regulatory T cells. TCRdb re-analysed the reads in MiXCR, keeping a single row per CDR3 protein. The table has 80,000 to 100,000 distinct CDR3 sequences, roughly 28% seen once. The sequenced sample consisted of CD4+ T cells, either the whole sample or a sorted fraction (not recorded which). The source is a human donor in good health.

The rearrangement joins TRBV9 to TRBJ2-2; D call uncertain. The CDR3 extends over 16 amino acids. The V end was cut by 0 bases, the J end by 3 bases, with 12 bases between. Germline CDR1 reads SGDLS; CDR2 reads YYNGEE. The CDR3 region has the DNA TGTGCCAGCAGCGTAGTATCCCAGGTTTACACCGGGGAGCTGTTTTTT. It yields the protein CASSVVSQVYTGELFF.

This chain connects TRBV7-2 to TRBJ1-4; D is perhaps TRBD1 (5 bases). The CDR3 is made up of 15 amino acids. In germline, CDR1 is SGHTA, CDR2 FQGNSA. V shed 5 bases and J shed 8 bases, with 18 bases lying between them. The DNA of the CDR3 is TGTGCCAGCAGCCCGGGGGGGGGTAGACCGGAAAAACTGTTTTTT. It yields the protein CASSPGGGRPEKLFF.

The chain recombines TRBV14 with TRBJ1-4; 7 bases line up with TRBD1. Germline loops: CDR1 SGHDN, CDR2 FVKESK. The CDR3 is 14 amino acids. V was pared by 3 bases and J by 13 bases, with 11 bases of the junction left unmatched. The CDR3 DNA reads as TGTGCCAGCAGCCAGGAACGAGGGGGCGGGAGACTGTTTTTT. Its translation is CASSQERGGGRLFF.

This clonotype showed up just a few times. The chain carries TRBV11-2 and TRBJ2-5; D is ambiguous. The V and J ends lost 2 bases and 2 bases respectively, with 15 bases between them. The CDR3 covers 16 residues. Per germline, CDR1 SGHAT and CDR2 FQNNGV. CDR3 coding DNA: TGTGCCAGCAGCTTAAGGGCTTTAGCACAACAAGAGACCCAGTACTTC. The encoded protein is CASSLRALAQQETQYF. Drawing the rest from reference TRBV11-2 and TRBJ2-5, the complete variable domain is EAGVAQSPRYKIIEKRQSVAFWCNPISGHATLYWYQQILGQGPKLLIQFQNNGVVDDSQLPKDRFSAERLKGVDSTLKIQPAKLEDSAVYLCASSLRALAQQETQYFGPGTRLLVL.

This clonotype appeared a few times. V gene TRBV7-2 combines with J gene TRBJ2-7; possibly TRBD2 for D (5 bases). V was clipped by 5 bases and J by 0 bases, with 8 bases between them. The CDR3 loop spans 13 amino acids. Germline V gives CDR1 SGHTA, CDR2 FQGNSA. The CDR3 loop reads CASSVTSSYEQYF. The CDR3 DNA reads TGTGCCAGCAGCGTTACTAGCTCCTACGAGCAGTACTTC.

The chain uses TRBV7-2 and TRBJ2-3, with no clear D. Looked up from germline, CDR1 is SGHTA and CDR2 is FQGNSA. Trimming cost V 2 bases and J 8 bases, with 8 bases left between them. This CDR3 comprises 12 residues. This CDR3 reads CASSLMAATQYF. DNA of the CDR3: TGTGCCAGCAGCTTAATGGCCGCTACGCAGTATTTT.

This clonotype occurred a few times. The chain links TRBV6-2 or TRBV6-3 to TRBJ2-2; D gene ambiguous. The germline V gene has CDR1 MNHEY and CDR2 SVGEGT. The CDR3 has 11 amino acids. The ends were cut back, 6 bases at V and 8 bases at J, with 7 bases in the middle. CDR3 DNA: TGTGCCAGCAGCGATACGGGGGAGCTGTTTTTT. It is translated as CASSDTGELFF.

The V gene is TRBV5-1, the J gene TRBJ1-3, with D possibly TRBD1 on 5 matching bases. V lost 0 bases and J lost 0, with 13 bases in between. CDR1 and CDR2 (germline): SGHRS, YFSETQ. The CDR3 covers 17 residues. The CDR3 here is CASSLEAGKGSGNTIYF. CDR3 bases: TGCGCCAGCAGCTTGGAGGCAGGGAAGGGCTCTGGAAACACCATATATTTT. Combining the CDR3 with reference TRBV5-1 and TRBJ1-3 gives the whole variable domain KAGVTQTPRYLIKTRGQQVTLSCSPISGHRSVSWYQQTPGQGLQFLFEYFSETQRNKGNFPGRFSGRQFSNSRSEMNVSTLELGDSALYLCASSLEAGKGSGNTIYFGEGSWLTVV.

This clonotype was counted only a few times. The V call is TRBV28, the J call TRBJ1-1; 7 positions agree with TRBD1. Per the germline V gene, CDR1 is MDHEN and CDR2 is SYDVKM. CDR3 size: 12 residues. V trimming: 10 bases; J trimming: 5 bases; junction bases outside the gene matches: 7. This CDR3 reads CATRQGETEAFF. DNA for the CDR3: TGTGCCACTCGACAGGGAGAAACTGAAGCTTTCTTT.

The V and J genes are TRBV2 and TRBJ1-2, with a weak D call TRBD1 (6 bases). V lost 7 bases and J lost 8, with 11 bases in between. CDR1 and CDR2 from the germline V gene are SNHLY and FYNNEI. The CDR3 has 11 residues. CDR3 DNA: TGTGCCAGCACGCAGGGGTACGGCTACACCTTC. Protein: CASTQGYGYTF. The whole variable domain, filled in from reference TRBV2 and TRBJ1-2, reads EPEVTQTPSHQVTQMGQEVILRCVPISNHLYFYWYRQILGQKVEFLVSFYNNEISEKSEIFDDQFSVERPDGSNFTLKIRSTKLEDSAMYFCASTQGYGYTFGSGTRLTVV.

This clonotype was seen a few times. The junction and the germline gene differ at one end; a read error may be behind it. V and J are TRBV4-1 and TRBJ2-4, with TRBD2 matching over 7 bases. The CDR3 is made up of 13 amino acids. Germline values: CDR1 MGHRA, CDR2 YSYEKL. CDR3 sequence (DNA): TGCGCCAGCAGCCAGGGGGGGACGTCTCCGCAAAATTTC. Its translation: CASSQGGTSPQNF.

This clonotype was detected once. The CDR3 protein is CAWDTDGKVTTEAFF. CDR3 coding DNA: TGTGCCTGGGACACTGACGGGAAGGTGACCACTGAAGCTTTCTTT. The rearrangement uses TRBV30 and TRBJ1-1, with D unresolved. The CDR3 length is 15 residues. Germline lookup yields CDR1 GTSNPN and CDR2 SVGIG (reference sequence). V lost 5 bases and J lost 4, with 20 bases in between.

J is TRBJ2-5 and V is TRBV6-5; TRBD1 matches at 10 bases. The V gene end was trimmed by 6 bases and the J gene end by 3 bases; junction bases not matched to a gene: 7. This CDR3 region has 15 residues. Germline V lookup: CDR1 MNHEY, CDR2 SVGAGI. This CDR3 is CASRRDRGGEETQYF. The CDR3 DNA reads TGTGCCAGCAGACGGGACAGGGGAGGGGAAGAGACCCAGTACTTC.

The chain is built from TRBV7-2 and TRBJ2-7; 9 bases agree with TRBD1. CDR1 is SGHTA and CDR2 is FQGNSA in the germline V gene. J lost 2 bases, V lost 1 base, and 6 bases had no gene match. This CDR3 has 16 residues. The CDR3 DNA follows: TGTGCCAGCAGCTTAGTCCCCGGGACAGGGACCTACGAGCAGTACTTC. This codes for CASSLVPGTGTYEQYF.

The genes are TRBV5-1 and TRBJ1-1, with D possibly being TRBD1 (5 bases). The germline V and J ends were trimmed by 4 bases and 0 bases, with 10 bases remaining between them. The CDR3 is made up of 14 amino acids. CDR1 and CDR2 from the germline V gene are SGHRS and YFSETQ. For the CDR3, the DNA is TGCGCCAGCAGCCAGGGACCGATGAACACTGAAGCTTTCTTT. Protein: CASSQGPMNTEAFF.

This clonotype was counted between two and nine times. The chain is built from TRBV5-5 and TRBJ2-2; possible D gene TRBD1, 6 bases. The CDR3 has 18 amino acids. Deletions cut 4 bases from V and 1 base from J, with 20 bases between. Germline V gene sequence: CDR1 SGHKS, CDR2 YYEKEE (reference sequence). DNA for the CDR3: TGTGCCAGCAGCATTCTGGGGGCCACCTTTGGGAACACCGGGGAGCTGTTTTTT. Translated, it gives CASSILGATFGNTGELFF.

The chain employs TRBV9 and TRBJ2-7, with D possibly TRBD1 on 5 matching bases. V was clipped by 3 bases and J by 4 bases, with 14 bases between them. This CDR3 region has 14 residues. Per the germline V gene, CDR1 is SGDLS and CDR2 is YYNGEE. The DNA for the CDR3 is TGTGCCAGCAGCGAAGGGGTAGACGTTTACGAGCAGTACTTC. Translation: CASSEGVDVYEQYF.

The genes are TRBV20-1 and TRBJ1-1, with D perhaps TRBD1 (5 bases). CDR1 and CDR2 (germline): DFQATT, SNEGSKA (reference sequence). V was shortened by 6 bases and J by 0 bases, with 11 bases between the two germline ends. The CDR3 contains 13 residues. The CDR3 loop reads CSASTAMNTEAFF. The CDR3 bases are TGCAGTGCGTCGACAGCTATGAACACTGAAGCTTTCTTT.

This clonotype turned up a few times. The chain recombines TRBV27 with TRBJ2-7; TRBD2 aligns across 10 bases. CDR3 length: 13 residues. J lost 3 bases, V lost 8 bases, and 4 bases had no gene match. The germline gives CDR1 MNHEY, CDR2 SMNVEV (reference sequence). The DNA of the CDR3 is TGTGCCAGCCGGAGCGGGAGGGACTACGAGCAGTACTTC. Its translation is CASRSGRDYEQYF.

The rearrangement uses TRBV20-1 and TRBJ1-5, with 7 bases matching TRBD1. CDR1 and CDR2 (germline): DFQATT, SNEGSKA (reference sequence). J was trimmed by 6 bases and V by 3 bases; bases with no gene match: 5. The CDR3 runs to 13 residues. CDR3 in DNA: TGCAGTGCTAGGGCAGGGGGGATTCAGCCCCAGCATTTT. Protein sequence: CSARAGGIQPQHF.

This clonotype occurred once. The genes are TRBV7-2 and TRBJ1-2; D unresolved. Per the germline V gene, CDR1 is SGHTA and CDR2 is FQGNSA. The CDR3 is 13 residues long. With 7 bases removed from V and 8 bases from J, the gap between germline ends came to 17 bases. The CDR3 loop is CASNADGRLGYTF. CDR3 in DNA: TGTGCCAGCAACGCGGACGGACGATTGGGCTACACCTTC.

The V and J genes are TRBV5-6 and TRBJ2-1, with D possibly called TRBD1 or TRBD2 (5 bases each). V was cut by 6 bases and J by 5 bases, with 12 bases left in between. Germline V gene sequence: CDR1 SGHDT, CDR2 YYEEEE. The CDR3 has 13 residues. This chain's CDR3 is CASILGANNEQFF. CDR3 nucleotides: TGTGCCAGCATCCTCGGGGCGAACAATGAGCAGTTCTTC.

This clonotype was detected only a few times. Written as DNA, the CDR3 is TGCAGTGCTAAGCGGCTAGCGGCCGTCAATGAGCAGTTCTTC. Translating it yields CSAKRLAAVNEQFF. The chain combines TRBV20-1 with TRBJ2-1, with 7 bases aligning to TRBD2. The CDR3 runs 14 residues. CDR1 and CDR2 (germline): DFQATT, SNEGSKA (reference sequence). V gave up 4 bases and J gave up 6 bases; unmatched junction bases: 9.

The rearrangement uses TRBV2 and TRBJ2-1; no reliable D call. V shed 1 base and J shed 5 bases, with 3 bases lying between them. The germline V gene has CDR1 SNHLY and CDR2 FYNNEI. This CDR3 is built from 12 residues. The CDR3 nucleotides are TGTGCCAGCAGTGAAGATGACAATGAGCAGTTCTTC. This encodes CASSEDDNEQFF.

CDR3 amino acids: CASSRQGPANTEAFF. CDR3 DNA sequence: TGTGCCAGCAGTCGGCAGGGACCCGCCAACACTGAAGCTTTCTTT. The chain recombines TRBV6-5 with TRBJ1-1; tentative D call: TRBD1 (5 bases). The germline V gene encodes CDR1 MNHEY and CDR2 SVGAGI. The CDR3 loop spans 15 amino acids. V lost 5 bases to trimming and J lost 2 bases, with 15 bases between them.